Listed here is a single T cell receptor (beta chain). This entry comes from a study of blood T cell repertoires in COVID-19. In the study overall: Samples representing acute and convalescent COVID-19 were sourced from the United States, Italy and Spain. The cDNA or gDNA used as material had been derived from T cells, B-cell-depleted T cells, or PBMCs.

Looked up from germline, CDR1 is SGHRS and CDR2 is YFSETQ. V was clipped by 4 bases and J by 3 bases, with 23 bases between them. This CDR3 is built from 17 residues. Study processing details: Nucleated cell number was recorded as an estimate derived from reference gene primer amplification. Repertoires were generated with immunoSEQ multiplex PCR, while TCRdb's copy carries only in-frame clones and drops some. D and trimming come from the DNA, and the V and J calls and clone size come from that table. The sample gives more than 150,000 clones, about 79% of which show up once; approximately 27% is in the top ten.

The sequence derives from a woman in her 70s with acute or convalescent COVID-19. This sequence joins TRBV5-1 and TRBJ2-7; TRBD2 is a possible D gene (6 bases). The sample taken for sequencing was peripheral blood. DNA for the CDR3: TGCGCCAGCAGCACTAGCACATTGTCAGGGCGCAGCTACGAGCAGTACTTC. It yields the protein CASSTSTLSGRSYEQYF.